This T cell receptor beta chain was recorded in a study of T cells in Graves' hyperthyroidism and ophthalmopathy. The table lists this clonotype with many counts. With V trimmed by 4 bases and J by 2 bases, 7 bases remained unmatched. CDR1 and CDR2 (germline): DFQATT, SNEGSKA (reference sequence). The CDR3 length is 15 residues. What was amplified from RNA transcripts were TCR beta CDR3 regions. First-round RT-PCR targeting the TCR CDR3 was performed with the HTBI primer set. TCRdb recomputed calls from the multiplex PCR reads with MiXCR, one row per CDR3 protein. The data hold roughly 380,000 distinct CDR3 sequences, with roughly 13% observed a single time.

The TCR originated in a woman under 30 with Graves' hyperthyroidism. The V gene is TRBV20-1, the J gene TRBJ2-3; 9 nucleotides match TRBD2. Sequenced: blood. The CDR3 here is CSAMAGGPNTDTQYF. The CDR3 DNA reads TGCAGTGCTATGGCGGGAGGGCCGAACACAGATACGCAGTATTTT.